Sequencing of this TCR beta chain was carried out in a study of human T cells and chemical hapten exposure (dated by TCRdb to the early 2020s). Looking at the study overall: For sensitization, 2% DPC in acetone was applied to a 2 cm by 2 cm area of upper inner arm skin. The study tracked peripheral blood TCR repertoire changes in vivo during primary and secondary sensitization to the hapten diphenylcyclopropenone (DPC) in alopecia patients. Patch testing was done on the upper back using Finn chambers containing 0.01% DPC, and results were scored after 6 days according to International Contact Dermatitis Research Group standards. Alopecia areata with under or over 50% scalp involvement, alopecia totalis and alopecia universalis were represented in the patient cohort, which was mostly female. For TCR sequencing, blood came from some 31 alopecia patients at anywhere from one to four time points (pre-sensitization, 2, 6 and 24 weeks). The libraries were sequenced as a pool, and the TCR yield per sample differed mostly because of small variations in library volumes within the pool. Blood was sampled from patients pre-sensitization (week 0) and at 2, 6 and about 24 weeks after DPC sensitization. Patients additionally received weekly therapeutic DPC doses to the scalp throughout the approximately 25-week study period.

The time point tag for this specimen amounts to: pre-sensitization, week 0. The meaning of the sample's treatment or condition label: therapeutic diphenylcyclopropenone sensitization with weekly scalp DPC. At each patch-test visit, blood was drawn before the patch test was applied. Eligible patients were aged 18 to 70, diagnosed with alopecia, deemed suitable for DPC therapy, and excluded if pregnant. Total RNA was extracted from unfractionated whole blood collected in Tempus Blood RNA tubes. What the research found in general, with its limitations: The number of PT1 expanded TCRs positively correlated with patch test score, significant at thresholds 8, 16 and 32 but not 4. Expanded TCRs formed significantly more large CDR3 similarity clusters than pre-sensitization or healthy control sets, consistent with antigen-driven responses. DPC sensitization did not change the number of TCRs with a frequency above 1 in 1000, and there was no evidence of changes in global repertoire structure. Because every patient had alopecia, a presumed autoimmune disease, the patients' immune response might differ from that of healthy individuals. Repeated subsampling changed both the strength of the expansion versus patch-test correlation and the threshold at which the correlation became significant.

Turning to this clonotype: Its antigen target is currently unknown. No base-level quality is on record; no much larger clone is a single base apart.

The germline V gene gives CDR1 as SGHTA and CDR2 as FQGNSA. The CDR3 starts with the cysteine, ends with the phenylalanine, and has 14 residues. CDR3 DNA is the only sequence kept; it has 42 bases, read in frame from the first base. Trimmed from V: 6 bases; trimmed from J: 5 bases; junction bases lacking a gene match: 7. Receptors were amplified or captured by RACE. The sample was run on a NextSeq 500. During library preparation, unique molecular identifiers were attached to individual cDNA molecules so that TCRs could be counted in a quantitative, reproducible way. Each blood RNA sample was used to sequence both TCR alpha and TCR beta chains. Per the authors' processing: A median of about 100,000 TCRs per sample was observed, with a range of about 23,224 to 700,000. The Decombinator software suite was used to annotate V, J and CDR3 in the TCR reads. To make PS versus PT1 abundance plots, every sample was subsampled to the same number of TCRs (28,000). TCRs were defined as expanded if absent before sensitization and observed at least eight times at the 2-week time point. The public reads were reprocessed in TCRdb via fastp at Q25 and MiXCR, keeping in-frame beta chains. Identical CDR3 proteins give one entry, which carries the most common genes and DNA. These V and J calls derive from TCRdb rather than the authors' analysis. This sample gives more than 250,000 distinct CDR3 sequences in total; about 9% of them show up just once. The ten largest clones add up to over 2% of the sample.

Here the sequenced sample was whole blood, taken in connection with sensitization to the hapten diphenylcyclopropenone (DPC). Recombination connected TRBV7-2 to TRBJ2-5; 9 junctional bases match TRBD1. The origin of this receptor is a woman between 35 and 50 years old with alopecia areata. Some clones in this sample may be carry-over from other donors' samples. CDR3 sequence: CASRGTGIFETQYF. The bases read TGTGCCAGCAGAGGGACAGGGATATTCGAGACCCAGTACTTC.